A single sample gave rise to the 15 T cell receptor beta chains below, sequenced in a study of early T cells in non-severe SARS-CoV-2 infection. TCRdb used MiXCR to reprocess the 5' RACE reads, holding one entry per CDR3 protein. This table has about 26,000 distinct CDR3 sequences, roughly 4.2% appearing once. Specimen: whole blood. All receptors derive from an adult who was a healthcare worker with PCR-confirmed SARS-CoV-2 infection or an uninfected control (not recorded which).

The V call is TRBV12-3 or TRBV12-4, the J call TRBJ1-2; D is undetermined. CDR3 length: 19 amino acids. V lost 2 bases and J 0 bases, leaving 22 bases between the germline ends. The CDR3 loop is CASSLSVGLNMRANYGYTF. The CDR3 DNA is TGTGCCAGCAGTTTAAGTGTAGGCCTCAATATGCGGGCTAACTATGGCTACACCTTC.

This clonotype was detected many times. The chain links TRBV5-1 to TRBJ2-7, with 9 bases fitting TRBD2. The CDR3 runs 16 residues. The junction had 8 bases not matched to a gene; V was cut back by 0 bases and J by 4 bases. The germline V gene has CDR1 SGHRS and CDR2 YFSETQ. In nucleotides, the CDR3 is TGCGCCAGCAGCTTGGGGGAGCTAGCGGGACGGTACGAGCAGTACTTC. Its translation is CASSLGELAGRYEQYF.

This clonotype was picked up many times. The chain uses TRBV7-2 and TRBJ2-4; D is perhaps TRBD2 (6 bases). V dropped 7 bases and J dropped 0 bases, with 22 bases sitting between them. The CDR3 extends over 18 amino acids. The V gene's germline CDR1 is SGHTA and CDR2 FQGNSA. The CDR3 here is CASTKSYGEVLAKNIQYF. The CDR3 bases are TGTGCCAGCACCAAATCTTACGGGGAGGTCCTAGCCAAAAACATTCAGTACTTC.

This clonotype was detected many times. CDR3 region: CASSFGATNRGGGYTF. The CDR3, as DNA: TGTGCCAGCAGTTTTGGCGCAACCAATCGAGGCGGCGGCTACACCTTC. The chain is built from TRBV28 and TRBJ1-2; D is unresolved. CDR1 is MDHEN, CDR2 SYDVKM, per germline. V dropped 3 bases and J dropped 8 bases, with 22 bases sitting between them. This CDR3 has 16 amino acids.

This clonotype has at least ten counts. The chain combines TRBV27 with TRBJ2-7; 9 bases are a match to TRBD1. V shed 6 bases and J 3 bases; nucleotides not matched to a gene: 6. Germline values: CDR1 MNHEY, CDR2 SMNVEV (reference sequence). This CDR3 has 14 residues. The CDR3 here is CASSLGTGSYEQYF. The DNA of the CDR3 is TGTGCCAGCAGCCTAGGGACAGGGAGCTACGAGCAGTACTTC.

The chain links TRBV7-9 to TRBJ2-7; D is ambiguous. The CDR3 sequence is 12 residues long. Germline V gives CDR1 SEHNR, CDR2 FQNEAQ (reference sequence). V lost 4 bases, J lost 6 bases, and 10 bases lay in between. The CDR3 protein is CASSYYLGEQYF. In DNA form, the CDR3 reads TGTGCCAGCAGCTATTATTTGGGCGAGCAGTACTTC.

This clonotype was recorded many times. The rearrangement links TRBV10-3 to TRBJ1-6; 8 bases are shared with TRBD1. V trimming: 4 bases; J trimming: 10 bases; junction bases outside the gene matches: 15. Per germline, CDR1 ENHRY and CDR2 SYGVKD. The CDR3 covers 17 residues. The CDR3 reads CAISVETGVLLGSPLHF. The CDR3 DNA sequence: TGTGCCATCAGTGTGGAGACAGGGGTTTTGTTGGGATCACCCCTCCACTTT.

This clonotype was counted many times. The chain links TRBV5-1 to TRBJ2-1, with D perhaps assigned TRBD1 or TRBD2 (7 bases each). Trimming pared 4 bases from V and 8 bases from J, leaving 19 bases between. This CDR3 has 15 amino acids. CDR1 and CDR2 from the germline V gene are SGHRS and YFSETQ. The CDR3 DNA reads as TGCGCCAGCAGCCCGTGGGAGGGGGCGCTTTATGAGCAGTTCTTC. It encodes CASSPWEGALYEQFF.

This clonotype was counted ten times or more. V is TRBV29-1 and J is TRBJ2-3; 8 bases agree with TRBD1. The length of the CDR3 is 14 residues. With 6 bases clipped from V and 0 bases from J, the junction kept 5 bases outside the gene matches. Germline V CDR1 and CDR2: SQVTM, ANQGSEA. The CDR3 nucleotides are TGCAGCGTGAGCCGGGACAGGAGCACAGATACGCAGTATTTT. It yields the protein CSVSRDRSTDTQYF.

At least ten counts were recorded for this clonotype. The V gene is TRBV11-2, the J gene TRBJ2-7; 8 nucleotides match TRBD2. CDR3 length: 15 amino acids. V lost 4 bases, J lost 3 bases, and 8 bases stayed unmatched. The germline CDR1 and CDR2 sequences are SGHAT and FQNNGV. CDR3 nucleotide sequence: TGTGCCAGCAGCTCTACTAGCGGAGGCAGCTACGAGCAGTACTTC. Translation gives CASSSTSGGSYEQYF.

The table lists this clonotype with a few counts. This rearrangement joins TRBV7-8 to TRBJ2-7, with a weak D call TRBD2 (6 bases). V was clipped by 4 bases and J by 1 base, with 17 bases between them. Germline V gives CDR1 SGHVS, CDR2 FQNEAQ. This CDR3 is built from 16 residues. CDR3 nucleotide sequence: TGTGCCAGCAGCTCCACTTCCTACGGGACTTCCTACGAGCAGTACTTC. Protein sequence: CASSSTSYGTSYEQYF.

This clonotype was found a few times. J is TRBJ2-2 and V is TRBV2, with unresolved D. CDR3 length: 12 amino acids. With 7 bases removed from V and 7 bases from J, the gap between germline ends came to 10 bases. Germline V gene sequence: CDR1 SNHLY, CDR2 FYNNEI. The CDR3 reads CASTFRGGELFF. DNA for the CDR3: TGTGCCAGCACCTTTCGCGGCGGGGAGCTGTTTTTT.

In the case of this clonotype: With a much larger clone just one base away, this may be a read error. The chain carries TRBV6-1 and TRBJ2-5; D is unclear. The CDR3 sequence is 13 residues long. Per the germline V gene, CDR1 is MNHNS and CDR2 is SASEGT. CDR3 protein: CASSVRAQVTQYF. CDR3 sequence (DNA): TGTGCCAGCAGTGTTCGTGCTCAAGTGACCCAGTACTTC.

This clonotype was picked up many times. This chain connects TRBV18 to TRBJ2-5; 8 nucleotides agree with TRBD1. The germline V gene encodes CDR1 KGHSH and CDR2 LQKENI. This CDR3 contains 14 residues. J was trimmed by 2 bases and V by 4 bases; bases with no gene match: 3. The CDR3 nucleotides are TGTGCCAGCTCACGGGACAGGAGACAAGAGACCCAGTACTTC. Residues: CASSRDRRQETQYF.

This clonotype was counted ten times or more. The chain has TRBV5-1 and TRBJ1-1; D remains unclear. V was pared by 6 bases and J by 4 bases, with 13 bases between. CDR1 is SGHRS, CDR2 YFSETQ, per germline. The CDR3 is 13 residues long. For the CDR3, the DNA is TGCGCCAGCAACAAGGATCCCAGCACTGAAGCTTTCTTT. Its protein product is CASNKDPSTEAFF.